This T cell receptor (beta chain) came from a study of blood T cell repertoires in COVID-19. Residents of 24 US areas, aged about 18 to 95 years, made up the participants. Cohorts were based on clinical histories the participants reported. Two negative PCRs, clearance, or symptom resolution were required of recovered Cohort 3 donors. Original handling: The authors estimated nucleated cell counts from reference gene primer amplification. Repertoires were generated with immunoSEQ multiplex PCR, while TCRdb's copy carries only in-frame clones and drops some. That table is the source of V, J and clone size, and D and trimming were worked out from the DNA. The sample consists of some 330,000 clones, just over 85% of them appearing once. The V gene's germline CDR1 is LGHNA and CDR2 YNFKEQ. V dropped 4 bases and J dropped 2; count of bases not matched to a gene: 8. The CDR3 sequence is 15 residues long.

The chain joins TRBV4-2 to TRBJ2-7; 7 bases map to TRBD2. The source material was PBMCs or T cells enriched from blood (not recorded which). The clonotype comes from a man aged 25-45 years who had recovered from COVID-19. The CDR3: CASSPLTGGAYEQYF. The CDR3 DNA is TGTGCCAGCAGCCCACTCACGGGGGGTGCCTACGAGCAGTACTTC.